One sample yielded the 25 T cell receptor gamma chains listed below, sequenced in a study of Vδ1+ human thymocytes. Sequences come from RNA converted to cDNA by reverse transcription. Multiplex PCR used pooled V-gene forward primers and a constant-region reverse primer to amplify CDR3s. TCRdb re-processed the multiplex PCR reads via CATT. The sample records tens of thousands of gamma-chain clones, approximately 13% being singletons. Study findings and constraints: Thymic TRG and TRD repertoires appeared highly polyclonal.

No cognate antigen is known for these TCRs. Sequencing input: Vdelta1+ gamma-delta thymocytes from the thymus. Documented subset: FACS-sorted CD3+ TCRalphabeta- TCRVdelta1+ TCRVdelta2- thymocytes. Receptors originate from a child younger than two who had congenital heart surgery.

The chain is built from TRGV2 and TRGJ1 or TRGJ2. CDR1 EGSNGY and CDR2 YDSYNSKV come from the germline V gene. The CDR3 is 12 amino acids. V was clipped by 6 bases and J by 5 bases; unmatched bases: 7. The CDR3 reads CATWNHDYKKLF. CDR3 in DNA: TGTGCCACCTGGAATCACGATTATAAGAAACTCTTT.

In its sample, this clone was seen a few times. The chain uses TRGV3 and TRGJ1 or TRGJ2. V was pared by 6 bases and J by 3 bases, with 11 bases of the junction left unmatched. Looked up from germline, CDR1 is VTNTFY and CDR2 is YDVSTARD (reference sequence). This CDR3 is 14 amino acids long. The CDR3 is CATWKPIIYYKKLF. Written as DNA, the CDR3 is TGTGCCACCTGGAAACCAATTATTTATTATAAGAAACTCTTT.

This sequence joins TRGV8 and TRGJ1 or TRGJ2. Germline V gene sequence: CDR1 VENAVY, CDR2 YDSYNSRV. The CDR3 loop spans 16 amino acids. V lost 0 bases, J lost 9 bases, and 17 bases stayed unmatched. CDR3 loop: CATWDRLSPIFSKKLF. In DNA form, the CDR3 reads TGTGCCACCTGGGATAGGCTAAGCCCGATCTTTTCTAAGAAACTCTTT.

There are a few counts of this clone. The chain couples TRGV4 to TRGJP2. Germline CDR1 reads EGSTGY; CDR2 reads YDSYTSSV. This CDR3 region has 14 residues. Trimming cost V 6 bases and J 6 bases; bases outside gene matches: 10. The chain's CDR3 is CATWNDFGDWIKTF. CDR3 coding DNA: TGTGCCACCTGGAATGATTTCGGTGATTGGATCAAGACGTTT.

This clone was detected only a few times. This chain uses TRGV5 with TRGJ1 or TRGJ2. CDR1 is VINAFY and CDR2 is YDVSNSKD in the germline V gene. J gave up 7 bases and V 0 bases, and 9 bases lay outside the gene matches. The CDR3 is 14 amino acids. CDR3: CATWDRHVGYKKLF. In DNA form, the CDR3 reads TGTGCCACCTGGGACAGGCACGTTGGGTATAAGAAACTCTTT.

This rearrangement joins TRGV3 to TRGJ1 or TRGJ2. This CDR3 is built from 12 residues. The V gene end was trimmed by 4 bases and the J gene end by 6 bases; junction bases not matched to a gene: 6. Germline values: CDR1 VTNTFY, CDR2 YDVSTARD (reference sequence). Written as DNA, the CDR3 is TGTGCCACCTGGGAGGTTGGTTATAAGAAACTCTTT. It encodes CATWEVGYKKLF.

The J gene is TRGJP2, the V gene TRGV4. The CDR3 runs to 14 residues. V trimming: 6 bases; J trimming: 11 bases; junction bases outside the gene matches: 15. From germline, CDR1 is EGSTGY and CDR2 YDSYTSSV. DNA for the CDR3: TGTGCCACCTGGAACATAAGGATCGGGTGGATCAAGACGTTT. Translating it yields CATWNIRIGWIKTF.

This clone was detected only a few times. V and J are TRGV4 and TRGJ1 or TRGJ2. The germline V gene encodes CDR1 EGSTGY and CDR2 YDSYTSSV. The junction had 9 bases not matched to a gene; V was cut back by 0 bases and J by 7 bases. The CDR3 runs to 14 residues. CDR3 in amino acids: CATWDGRLGYKKLF. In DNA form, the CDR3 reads TGTGCCACCTGGGATGGGCGCCTGGGATATAAGAAACTCTTT.

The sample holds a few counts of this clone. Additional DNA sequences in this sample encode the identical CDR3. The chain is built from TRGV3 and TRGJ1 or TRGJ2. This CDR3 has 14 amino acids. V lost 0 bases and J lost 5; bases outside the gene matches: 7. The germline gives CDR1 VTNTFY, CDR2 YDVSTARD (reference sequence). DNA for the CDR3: TGTGCCACCTGGGACAGGCCGAGGCATTATAAGAAACTCTTT. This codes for CATWDRPRHYKKLF.

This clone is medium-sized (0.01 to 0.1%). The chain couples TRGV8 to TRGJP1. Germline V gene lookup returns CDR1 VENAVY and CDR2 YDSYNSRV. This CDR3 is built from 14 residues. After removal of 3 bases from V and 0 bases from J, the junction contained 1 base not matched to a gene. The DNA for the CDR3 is TGTGCCACCTGGGATTATACCACTGGTTGGTTCAAGATATTT. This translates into CATWDYTTGWFKIF.

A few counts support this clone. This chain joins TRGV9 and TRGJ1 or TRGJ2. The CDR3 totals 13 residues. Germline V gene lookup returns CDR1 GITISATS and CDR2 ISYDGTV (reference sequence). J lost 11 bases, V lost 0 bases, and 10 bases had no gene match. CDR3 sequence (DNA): TGTGCCTTGTGGGAGGTGATTTTTTTTCAGAAACTCTTT. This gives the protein CALWEVIFFQKLF.

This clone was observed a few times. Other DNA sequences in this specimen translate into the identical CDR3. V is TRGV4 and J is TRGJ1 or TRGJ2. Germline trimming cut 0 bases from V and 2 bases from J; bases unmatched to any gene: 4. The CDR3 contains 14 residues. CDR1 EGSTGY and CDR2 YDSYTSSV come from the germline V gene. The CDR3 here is CATWDGPYYYKKLF. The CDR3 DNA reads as TGTGCCACCTGGGATGGGCCCTATTATTATAAGAAACTCTTT.

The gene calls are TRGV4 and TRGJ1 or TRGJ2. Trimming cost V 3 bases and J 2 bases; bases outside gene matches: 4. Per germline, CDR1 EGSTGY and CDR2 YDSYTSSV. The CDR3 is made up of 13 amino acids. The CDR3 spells CATWDWHYYKKLF. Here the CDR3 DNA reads TGTGCCACCTGGGATTGGCATTATTATAAGAAACTCTTT.

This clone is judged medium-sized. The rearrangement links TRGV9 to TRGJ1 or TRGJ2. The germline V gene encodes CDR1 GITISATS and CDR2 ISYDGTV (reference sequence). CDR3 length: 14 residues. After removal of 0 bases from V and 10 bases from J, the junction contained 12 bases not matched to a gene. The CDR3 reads CALWEVQDLRKKLF. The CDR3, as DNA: TGTGCCTTGTGGGAGGTGCAGGATTTGCGGAAGAAACTCTTT.

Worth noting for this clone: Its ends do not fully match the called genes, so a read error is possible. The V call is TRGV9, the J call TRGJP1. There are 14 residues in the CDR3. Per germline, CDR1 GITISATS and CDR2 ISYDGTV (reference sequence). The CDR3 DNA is TGTGCCTTGTGGGAGGATACCACTGGTTGGTTCAGGATATTT. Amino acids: CALWEDTTGWFRIF.

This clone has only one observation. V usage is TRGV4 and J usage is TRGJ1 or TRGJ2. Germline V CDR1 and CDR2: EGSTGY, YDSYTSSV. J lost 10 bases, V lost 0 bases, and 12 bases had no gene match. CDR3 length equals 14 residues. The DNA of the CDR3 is TGTGCCACCTGGGATGGGCTCCCAATGATGAAGAAACTCTTT. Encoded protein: CATWDGLPMMKKLF.

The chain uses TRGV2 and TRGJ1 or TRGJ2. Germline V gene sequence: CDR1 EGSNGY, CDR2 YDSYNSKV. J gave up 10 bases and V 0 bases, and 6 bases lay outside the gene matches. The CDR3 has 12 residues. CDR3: CATWDGWKKKLF. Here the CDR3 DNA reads TGTGCCACCTGGGACGGGTGGAAAAAGAAACTCTTT.

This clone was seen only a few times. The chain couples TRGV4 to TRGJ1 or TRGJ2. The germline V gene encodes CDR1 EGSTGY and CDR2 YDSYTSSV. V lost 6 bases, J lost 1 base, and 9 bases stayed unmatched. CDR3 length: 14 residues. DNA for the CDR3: TGTGCCACCTGGAATAGGGACAATTATTATAAGAAACTCTTT. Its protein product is CATWNRDNYYKKLF.

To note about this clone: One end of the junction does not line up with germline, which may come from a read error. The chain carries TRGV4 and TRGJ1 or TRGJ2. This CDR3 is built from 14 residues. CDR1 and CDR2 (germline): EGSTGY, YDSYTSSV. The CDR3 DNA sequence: TGTGCCACCTGGAATGGGCGGCAAAATTATAAGAAACTCTTT. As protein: CATWNGRQNYKKLF.

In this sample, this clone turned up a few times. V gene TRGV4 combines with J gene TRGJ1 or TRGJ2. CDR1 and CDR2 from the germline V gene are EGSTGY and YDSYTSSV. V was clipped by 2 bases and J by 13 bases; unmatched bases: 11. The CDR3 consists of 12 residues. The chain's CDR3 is CATWDDQPGKLF. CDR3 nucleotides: TGTGCCACCTGGGATGACCAACCGGGAAAACTCTTT.

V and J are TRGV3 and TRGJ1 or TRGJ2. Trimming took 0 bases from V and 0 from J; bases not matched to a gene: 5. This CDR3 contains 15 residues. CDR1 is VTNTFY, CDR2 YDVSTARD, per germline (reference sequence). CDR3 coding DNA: TGTGCCACCTGGGACAGGTGGTCGAATTATTATAAGAAACTCTTT. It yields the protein CATWDRWSNYYKKLF.

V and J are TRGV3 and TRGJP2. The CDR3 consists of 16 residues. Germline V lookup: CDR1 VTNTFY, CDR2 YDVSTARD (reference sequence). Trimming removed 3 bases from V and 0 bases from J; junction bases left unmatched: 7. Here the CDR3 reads CATWDEKNSSDWIKTF. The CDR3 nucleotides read TGTGCCACCTGGGACGAAAAGAATAGTAGTGATTGGATCAAGACGTTT.

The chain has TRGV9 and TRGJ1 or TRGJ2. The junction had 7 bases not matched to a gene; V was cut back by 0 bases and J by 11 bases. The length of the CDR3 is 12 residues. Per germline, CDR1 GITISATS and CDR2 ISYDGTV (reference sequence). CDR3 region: CALWEVQIEKLF. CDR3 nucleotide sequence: TGTGCCTTGTGGGAGGTGCAAATTGAGAAACTCTTT.

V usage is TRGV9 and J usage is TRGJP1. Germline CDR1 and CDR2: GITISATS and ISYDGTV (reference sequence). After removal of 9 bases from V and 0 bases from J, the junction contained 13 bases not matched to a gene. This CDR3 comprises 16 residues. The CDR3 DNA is TGTGCCTTGCCCTTCTCCGTTAATACCACTGGTTGGTTCAAGATATTT. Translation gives CALPFSVNTTGWFKIF.

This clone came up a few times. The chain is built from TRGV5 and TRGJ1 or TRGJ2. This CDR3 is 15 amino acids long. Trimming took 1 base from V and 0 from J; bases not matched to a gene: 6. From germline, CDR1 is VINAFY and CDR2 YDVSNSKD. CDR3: CATWDSGGNYYKKLF. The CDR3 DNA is TGTGCCACCTGGGACAGCGGGGGGAATTATTATAAGAAACTCTTT.